A selection of T cell receptor beta chains follows, all from one sample in a study of cytomegalovirus exposure and HLA in healthy donors. Assay: immunoSEQ multiplex PCR; the TCRdb copy retains only in-frame clones and omits some. This sample has roughly 200,000 clones, with approximately 84% found just once. The sample comprised PBMCs. These receptors came from a woman younger than 30 in good health and CMV-seropositive. Each CDR3 is given with its conserved first and last residue. The D gene is left open where the match is weak. Size values are once, few and many counts, or a class for expanded clones, and some rows have none.

v_gene	d_gene	abundance	j_gene	len	CDR3aa	CDR3nt
TRBV27	TRBD2	NA	TRBJ2-7	14	CASSSTSGGYEQYF	TGTGCCAGCAGTTCTACTAGCGGGGGTTACGAGCAGTACTTC
TRBV7-9	TRBD1	NA	TRBJ1-2	14	CASSSGTGLVGYTF	TGTGCCAGCAGTTCCGGGACAGGATTAGTGGGCTACACCTTC
TRBV6-1	NA	NA	TRBJ1-6	15	CASSPLGGSGSPLHF	TGTGCCAGCAGTCCACTTGGGGGGAGTGGCTCACCCCTCCACTTT
TRBV18	NA	NA	TRBJ1-5	14	CASSPQIRGQPQHF	TGTGCCAGCTCACCACAGATCAGGGGTCAGCCCCAGCATTTT
TRBV9	TRBD2	once	TRBJ2-3	16	CASSVGGSGGGDTQYF	TGTGCCAGCAGCGTAGGCGGTAGCGGGGGGGGAGATACGCAGTATTTT
TRBV12-5	NA	NA	TRBJ2-5	16	CASGSDPGGSMETQYF	TGTGCTAGTGGTTCCGACCCAGGGGGGAGTATGGAGACCCAGTACTTC
TRBV2	TRBD2	NA	TRBJ2-3	15	CASTVRGASADTQYF	TGTGCCAGCACCGTGCGGGGGGCGTCCGCAGATACGCAGTATTTT
TRBV5-1	TRBD2	NA	TRBJ2-7	15	CASSPRLAGAYEQYF	TGCGCCAGCAGCCCCCGGCTAGCGGGGGCCTACGAGCAGTACTTC
TRBV28	NA	NA	TRBJ1-2	13	CAAVGGTNYGYTF	TGTGCCGCAGTCGGGGGAACTAACTATGGCTACACCTTC
TRBV6-1	TRBD1	NA	TRBJ2-3	14	CASRQGAGLDTQYF	TGTGCCAGCCGACAGGGCGCCGGCTTGGATACGCAGTATTTT
TRBV7-6	NA	NA	TRBJ1-1	13	CASSLGAGTEAFF	TGTGCCAGCAGCTTAGGCGCGGGCACTGAAGCTTTCTTT
TRBV4-1	NA	few	TRBJ1-6	15	CASSQPPGINSPLHF	TGCGCCAGCAGCCAACCCCCGGGGATTAATTCACCCCTCCACTTT
TRBV9	NA	NA	TRBJ2-1	16	CASSGKTGYPDNEQFF	TGTGCCAGCAGCGGAAAAACAGGGTATCCGGACAATGAGCAGTTCTTC
TRBV29-1	TRBD1	NA	TRBJ1-3	15	CSGSGQASSGNTIYF	TGCAGCGGTTCGGGACAGGCGAGCTCTGGAAACACCATATATTTT
TRBV19	NA	NA	TRBJ2-7	17	CASSTSAPELPTYEQYF	TGTGCCAGTAGTACTTCCGCGCCGGAGCTACCCACCTACGAGCAGTACTTC
TRBV29-1	TRBD1	NA	TRBJ1-1	17	CSVEDWTGAPGGTEAFF	TGCAGCGTTGAAGATTGGACAGGGGCCCCTGGGGGCACTGAAGCTTTCTTT
TRBV5-6	TRBD1	NA	TRBJ2-2	16	CASSSFWTGPTGELFF	TGTGCCAGCAGCTCCTTTTGGACAGGGCCCACCGGGGAGCTGTTTTTT
TRBV6-1	TRBD1	once	TRBJ1-2	14	CASTGRQGREGYTF	TGTGCCAGCACCGGCCGACAGGGACGGGAGGGCTACACCTTC
TRBV5-1	NA	NA	TRBJ2-3	15	CASSLVGAGTDTQYF	TGCGCCAGCAGCTTGGTAGGGGCGGGCACAGATACGCAGTATTTT
TRBV27	NA	NA	TRBJ1-1	13	CASSDRLNTEAFF	TGTGCCAGCAGTGACAGGCTGAACACTGAAGCTTTCTTT
TRBV5-8	TRBD1	NA	TRBJ2-7	13	CASSAGQGYEQYF	TGTGCCAGCAGCGCAGGACAGGGGTACGAGCAGTACTTC
TRBV7-2	NA	NA	TRBJ1-1	13	CASSFRGSGGAFF	TGTGCCAGCAGCTTTCGCGGAAGCGGGGGAGCTTTCTTT
TRBV6-1	NA	NA	TRBJ2-2	13	CASTFQDTGELFF	TGTGCCAGCACTTTCCAGGACACCGGGGAGCTGTTTTTT
TRBV29-1	NA	NA	TRBJ2-1	15	CSVERDSSSYNEQFF	TGCAGCGTAGAACGGGACTCGAGCTCCTACAATGAGCAGTTCTTC
TRBV6-1	NA	few	TRBJ1-6	10	CASREPPLHF	TGTGCCAGCAGAGAGCCACCCCTCCACTTT
TRBV6-5	NA	NA	TRBJ1-2	13	CASSYSPERGYTF	TGTGCCAGCAGTTACTCGCCCGAGAGGGGCTACACCTTC
TRBV9	TRBD2	NA	TRBJ2-5	14	CASSKGTSFETQYF	TGTGCCAGCAGCAAGGGGACTAGTTTTGAGACCCAGTACTTC
TRBV6-1	NA	NA	TRBJ1-5	13	CASRPDMVQPQHF	TGTGCCAGCAGGCCCGACATGGTTCAGCCCCAGCATTTT
TRBV12-5	NA	NA	TRBJ2-1	11	CASGLRDEQFF	TGTGCTAGTGGTTTGCGGGATGAGCAGTTCTTC
TRBV19	NA	NA	TRBJ1-5	13	CASNRGNGEPQHF	TGTGCCAGTAACCGGGGAAACGGCGAGCCCCAGCATTTT
TRBV27	TRBD1	few	TRBJ2-7	14	CASSTGQGSYEQYF	TGTGCCAGCAGTACAGGACAGGGGTCCTACGAGCAGTACTTC
TRBV10-3	NA	NA	TRBJ2-1	13	CAISFTAVNEQFF	TGTGCCATCAGTTTTACGGCGGTCAATGAGCAGTTCTTC
TRBV15	NA	NA	TRBJ1-5	14	CATSRDLTDQPQHF	TGTGCCACCAGCAGAGATCTAACAGATCAGCCCCAGCATTTT
TRBV4-1	NA	NA	TRBJ1-2	13	CASSQESGDGYTF	TGCGCCAGCAGCCAAGAATCGGGAGACGGCTACACCTTC